This TCR beta chain comes out of a study of siplizumab effects on memory and regulatory T cells. Study results and caveats: Siplizumab brought about a significant reduction in alloreactive sequences traceable to unstimulated CD4+ memory cells.

The CDR3 is 13 amino acids. CDR1 and CDR2 from the germline V gene are MNHEY and SVGAGI. Deletions cut 4 bases from V and 2 bases from J, with 9 bases between. The data were produced by immunoSEQ multiplex PCR, yet TCRdb's version contains in-frame clones alone and is incomplete. The table lists around 94,000 clones, roughly nine tenths of them singletons. This clone was seen only once. Its antigen is as yet unknown. Specimen: CD4+ T cells sorted from blood. The J gene is TRBJ2-7, the V gene TRBV6-5; the D is unclear. The TCR was taken from a human donor in good health. The CDR3 coding sequence is TGTGCCAGCAGTTCGGCAGGTACCTACGAGCAGTACTTC. Protein product: CASSSAGTYEQYF.